This TCR beta chain comes out of a study of beta chain features in type 1 diabetes. As every portion of the isolated RNA was reverse transcribed, the sequencing read expressed TCRB transcripts. Naive, central memory and regulatory T cell samples yielded about 3.9 million reads on average. Assay used: immunoSEQ multiplex PCR; TCRdb lists only in-frame clones, some missing. The profile shows 680,000 or so clones, about a sixth of them singletons. CDR3 length: 13 residues. V lost 6 bases, J lost 4 bases, and 13 bases lay in between. Per germline, CDR1 SGHRS and CDR2 YFSETQ. The sequence was obtained from a man between 18 and 29 years old in good health. The sample consisted of naive CD4+ T cells from blood. The V call is TRBV5-1, the J call TRBJ1-2, with D tentatively TRBD1 (5 bases). In DNA form, the CDR3 reads TGCGCCAGCAAGGTCGTCGGGGCCTATGGCTACACCTTC. Its protein is CASKVVGAYGYTF.